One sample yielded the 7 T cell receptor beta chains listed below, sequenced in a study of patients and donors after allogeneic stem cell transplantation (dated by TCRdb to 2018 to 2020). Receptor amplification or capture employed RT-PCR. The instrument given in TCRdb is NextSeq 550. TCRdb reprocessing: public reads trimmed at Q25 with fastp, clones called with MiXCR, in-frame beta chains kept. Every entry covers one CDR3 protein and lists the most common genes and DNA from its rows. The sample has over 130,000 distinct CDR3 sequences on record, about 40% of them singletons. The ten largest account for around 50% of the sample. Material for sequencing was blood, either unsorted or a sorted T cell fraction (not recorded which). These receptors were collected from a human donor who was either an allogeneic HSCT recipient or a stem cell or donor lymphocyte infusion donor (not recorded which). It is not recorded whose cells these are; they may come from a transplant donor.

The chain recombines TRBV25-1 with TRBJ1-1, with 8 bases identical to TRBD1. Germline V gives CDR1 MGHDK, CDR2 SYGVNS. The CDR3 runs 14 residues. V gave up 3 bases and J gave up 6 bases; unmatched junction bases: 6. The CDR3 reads CASSDTRTGPEAFF. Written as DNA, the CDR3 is TGTGCCAGCAGTGACACCCGGACAGGGCCTGAAGCTTTCTTT.

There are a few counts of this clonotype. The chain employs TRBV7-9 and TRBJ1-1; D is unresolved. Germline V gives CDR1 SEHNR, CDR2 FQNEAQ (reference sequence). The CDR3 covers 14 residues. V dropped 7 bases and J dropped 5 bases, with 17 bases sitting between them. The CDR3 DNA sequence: TGTGCCAGCACCGCTTTGGAGGAGGTTACTGAAGCTTTCTTT. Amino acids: CASTALEEVTEAFF.

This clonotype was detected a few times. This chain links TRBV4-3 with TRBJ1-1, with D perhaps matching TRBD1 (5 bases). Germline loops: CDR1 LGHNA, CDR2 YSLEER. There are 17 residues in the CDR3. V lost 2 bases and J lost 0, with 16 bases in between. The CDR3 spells CASSQSLRASLNTEAFF. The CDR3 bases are TGCGCCAGCAGCCAATCACTCAGGGCCAGCTTGAACACTGAAGCTTTCTTT.

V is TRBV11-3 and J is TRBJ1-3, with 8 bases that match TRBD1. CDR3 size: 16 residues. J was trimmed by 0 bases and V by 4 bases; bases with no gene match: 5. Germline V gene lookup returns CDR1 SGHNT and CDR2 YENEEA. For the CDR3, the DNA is TGTGCCAGCAGCTCTGGGACAGGCCTCTCTGGAAACACCATATATTTT. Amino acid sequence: CASSSGTGLSGNTIYF.

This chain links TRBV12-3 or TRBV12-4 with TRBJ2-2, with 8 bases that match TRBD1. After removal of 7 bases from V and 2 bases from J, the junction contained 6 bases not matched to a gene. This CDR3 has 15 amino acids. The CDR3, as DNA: TGTGCCAGCAACCCGGACAGGGCCAACACCGGGGAGCTGTTTTTT. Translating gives CASNPDRANTGELFF.

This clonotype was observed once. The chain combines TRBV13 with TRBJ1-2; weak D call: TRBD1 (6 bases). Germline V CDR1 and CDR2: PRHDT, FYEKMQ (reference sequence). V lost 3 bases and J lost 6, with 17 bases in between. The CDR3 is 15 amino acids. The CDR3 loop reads CASSFGGAIGNGYTF. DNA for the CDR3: TGTGCCAGCAGCTTTGGGGGGGCGATCGGGAATGGCTACACCTTC.

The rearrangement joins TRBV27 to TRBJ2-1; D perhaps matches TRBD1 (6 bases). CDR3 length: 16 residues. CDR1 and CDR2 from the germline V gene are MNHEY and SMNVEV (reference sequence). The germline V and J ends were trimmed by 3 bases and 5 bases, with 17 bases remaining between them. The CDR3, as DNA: TGTGCCAGCAGTTTCTCACAGGGTTTCGGTCACAATGAGCAGTTCTTC. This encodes CASSFSQGFGHNEQFF.